This T cell receptor beta chain was recorded in a study of cytomegalovirus exposure and HLA in healthy donors. As for this clone: Its antigen is unidentified.

Overall study findings and caveats: It was taken for granted in presence/absence analyses that sequencing depth across donors was roughly uniform.

Amplification used 60 Vbeta primers and 13 Jbeta primers. Repertoires were generated with immunoSEQ multiplex PCR, while TCRdb's copy carries only in-frame clones and drops some. Among under 200,000 clones, roughly 85% were seen once, and the ten largest hold around 4.3%. From germline, CDR1 is MNHEY and CDR2 SVGAGI. The V end lost 6 bases, the J end lost 1 base, and 9 bases lay between the germline ends. The CDR3 contains 14 residues. Sequencing was performed on PBMCs. The source is a woman in her twenties or thirties in good health and CMV-seropositive. V is TRBV6-5 and J is TRBJ1-4; D gene ambiguous. DNA of the CDR3: TGTGCCAGCAGCCGCCAGATAACTAATGAAAAACTGTTTTTT. Residues: CASSRQITNEKLFF.